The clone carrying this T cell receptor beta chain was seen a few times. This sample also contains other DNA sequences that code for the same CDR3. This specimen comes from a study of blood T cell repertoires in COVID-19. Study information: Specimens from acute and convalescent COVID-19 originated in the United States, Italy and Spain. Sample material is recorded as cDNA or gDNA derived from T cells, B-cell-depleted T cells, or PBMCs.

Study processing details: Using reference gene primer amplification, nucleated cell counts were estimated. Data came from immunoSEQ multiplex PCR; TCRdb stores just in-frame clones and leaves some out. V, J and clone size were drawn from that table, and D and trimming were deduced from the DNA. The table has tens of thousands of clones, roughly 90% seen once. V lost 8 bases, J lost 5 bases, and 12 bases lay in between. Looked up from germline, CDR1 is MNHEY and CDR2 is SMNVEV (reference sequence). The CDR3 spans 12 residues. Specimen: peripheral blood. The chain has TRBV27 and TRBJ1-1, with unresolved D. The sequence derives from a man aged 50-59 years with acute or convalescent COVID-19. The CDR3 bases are TGTGCCAGCTCCCTCCGGGGAACTGAAGCTTTCTTT. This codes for CASSLRGTEAFF.